One and the same sample provided the 7 T cell receptor beta chains below, sequenced in a study of breast tumors, draining lymph nodes, adjacent tissues. Samples came from axillary lymph nodes draining the breast cancer. TCRdb recomputed calls from the multiplex PCR reads with MiXCR, one row per CDR3 protein. The data contain 200,000 or so distinct CDR3 sequences, roughly 29% of them seen just once; the ten biggest clones take up more than 4%. Sequenced: axillary lymph node tissue. These receptors originate from a female donor with breast cancer. Some clones in this sample may be carry-over from other donors' samples.

This clonotype was seen a handful of times. A read error is possible here, since a much larger clone lies one base away. V is TRBV20-1 and J is TRBJ1-4; 10 nucleotides line up with TRBD1. The CDR3 has 14 amino acids. Per the germline V gene, CDR1 is DFQATT and CDR2 is SNEGSKA (reference sequence). After removal of 5 bases from V and 6 bases from J, the junction contained 6 bases not matched to a gene. This chain's CDR3 is CSAWDRGGDEKLFF. CDR3 bases: TGCAGTGCTTGGGACAGGGGAGGTGATGAAAAACTGTTTTTT.

This clonotype was detected many times. The gene calls are TRBV7-8 and TRBJ2-7; no firm D call. V was trimmed by 1 base and J by 0 bases, leaving 7 bases between them. Germline V gene lookup returns CDR1 SGHVS and CDR2 FQNEAQ. This CDR3 is built from 14 residues. CDR3 sequence reads: CASSLDRISYEQYF. CDR3 sequence (DNA): TGTGCCAGCAGCTTAGATAGGATCTCCTACGAGCAGTACTTC.

J is TRBJ1-5 and V is TRBV12-3 or TRBV12-4; D may be TRBD1 (6 bases). The germline V and J ends were trimmed by 5 bases and 7 bases, with 12 bases remaining between them. CDR3 length equals 13 residues. CDR3 DNA sequence: TGTGCCAGCAGTCGCTCAGGGGCCCAGCCCCAGCATTTT. This gives the protein CASSRSGAQPQHF.

This clonotype was detected a few times. This chain connects TRBV18 to TRBJ2-1; D is ambiguous. This CDR3 contains 15 residues. Germline assignment: CDR1 KGHSH and CDR2 LQKENI. Trimming removed 5 bases at V and 5 bases at J, with 16 bases between. For the CDR3, the DNA is TGTGCCAGCTCAACAGTACGAGTACTTAACAATGAGCAGTTCTTC. It codes for CASSTVRVLNNEQFF.

This clonotype has just a few counts. A much larger clonotype is one base distant, so this may be a read error. The gene calls are TRBV6-1 and TRBJ1-3, with D uncertain. The CDR3 totals 13 residues. Germline CDR1 and CDR2: MNHNS and SASEGT. The CDR3 DNA follows: TGTGCCAGCAGACAAGGTGGTGGAAGCACCATATATTTT. Its protein product is CASRQGGGSTIYF.

As to this clonotype: A much more abundant neighbour one base away suggests this may be a read error. This chain links TRBV14 with TRBJ2-1; 7 bases align to TRBD2. The CDR3 has 15 residues. Germline-derived CDR1 and CDR2 are SGHDN and FVKESK. Here the CDR3 DNA reads TGTGCCAGCAGCCAGCCTAGCGGCTCCTACAATGAGCCGTTCTTC. Translation: CASSQPSGSYNEPFF.

Only a few counts were recorded for this clonotype. This may arise from a read error, as a much more abundant clone is one base away. The J gene is TRBJ2-1, the V gene TRBV19; TRBD1 matches 9 bases. This CDR3 contains 15 residues. CDR1 and CDR2 from the germline V gene are LNHDA and SQIVND (reference sequence). The DNA of the CDR3 is TGTGCCGGTAGGCGGACAGGGGATGGGTACAATGAGCAGTTCTTC. Amino acid sequence: CAGRRTGDGYNEQFF.